This T cell receptor beta chain was sequenced in a study of T cells after yellow fever vaccination. Broader study findings: Highly abundant clonotypes carried over from the bulk population could end up in FACS-sorted repertoires as contaminants. Only a minor proportion of clonotypes was detected across both CD4 and CD8 compartments.

On this clonotype itself: Its matching antigen is unknown.

The CDR3 runs 17 residues. Germline V CDR1 and CDR2: KGHSH, LQKENI. V lost 6 bases and J lost 2, with 20 bases in between. A universal primer site and UMIs were added as TCR cDNA was made by 5'RACE template switching. TCRdb used MiXCR to reprocess the 5' RACE reads, holding one entry per CDR3 protein. The table lists a few hundred thousand distinct CDR3 sequences, less than 20% of them singletons. Sequencing was performed on PBMCs, taken 15 days after the yellow fever booster vaccination. This sequence joins TRBV18 and TRBJ1-5, with D possibly TRBD1 on 6 matching bases. The sequence derives from a man aged 25-45 years who received the YFV17D yellow fever vaccine. The DNA of the CDR3 is TGTGCCAGCTCCCCTGGACCAGGGGATTGGGGCAATCAGCCCCAGCATTTT. Translating it yields CASSPGPGDWGNQPQHF.